The next 19 T cell receptor beta chains were all read from a single sample in a study of T cell responses to AZD1222 COVID-19 vaccine. Clones were read by immunoSEQ multiplex PCR, and TCRdb kept only the in-frame ones, dropping some. The repertoire holds some 100,000 clones, 87% seen once, with about a sixth in the top ten. The source was peripheral blood, collected on day 0 of AZD1222 vaccination. The receptor set was obtained from an adult in good health.

The chain couples TRBV12-3 or TRBV12-4 to TRBJ1-1; the D is unclear. This CDR3 spans 13 amino acids. V lost 2 bases and J 2 bases, leaving 6 bases between the germline ends. CDR3 bases: TGTGCCAGCAGTTTATGGGCTAACACTGAAGCTTTCTTT. It translates to CASSLWANTEAFF.

V usage is TRBV30 and J usage is TRBJ1-2; possibly TRBD1 for D (5 bases). The germline V and J ends were trimmed by 1 base and 8 bases, with 20 bases remaining between them. Looked up from germline, CDR1 is GTSNPN and CDR2 is SVGIG (reference sequence). The CDR3 covers 15 residues. In nucleotides, the CDR3 is TGTGCCTGGAGTGGTAGTCCGATCGGGGACGGGGGCTACACCTTC. Residues: CAWSGSPIGDGGYTF.

The chain couples TRBV18 to TRBJ2-7, with D perhaps matching TRBD1 (6 bases). Germline V gene lookup returns CDR1 KGHSH and CDR2 LQKENI. The CDR3 sequence is 16 residues long. V lost 3 bases, J lost 0 bases, and 15 bases lay in between. This CDR3 is CASSPTTGGNSYEQYF. CDR3 DNA: TGTGCCAGCTCACCCACGACAGGTGGCAACTCCTACGAGCAGTACTTC.

This rearrangement joins TRBV7-8 to TRBJ1-1, with D possibly being TRBD1 (6 bases). The germline V and J ends were trimmed by 2 bases and 5 bases, with 15 bases remaining between them. Germline CDR1 is SGHVS and CDR2 is FQNEAQ. The length of the CDR3 is 15 residues. Here the CDR3 reads CASSLTGGRGTEAFF. The CDR3 DNA follows: TGTGCCAGCAGCTTAACGGGGGGCAGAGGGACTGAAGCTTTCTTT.

This clone was found once. The chain recombines TRBV3-1 (or the pseudogene TRBV3-2) with TRBJ1-2; D not resolved. From germline, CDR1 is LGHDT and CDR2 YNNKEL (reference sequence). The CDR3 has 12 amino acids. The V end was cut by 2 bases, the J end by 7 bases, with 8 bases between. The CDR3 loop is CASSQFSSGYTF. CDR3 in DNA: TGTGCCAGCAGCCAATTTAGCAGTGGCTACACCTTC.

DNA for the CDR3: TGTGCCAGCCGGTTCCGGCTCGGACCTAATGAAAAACTGTTTTTT. Residues: CASRFRLGPNEKLFF. V gene TRBV2 combines with J gene TRBJ1-4, with D hard to call. The germline gives CDR1 SNHLY, CDR2 FYNNEI. The CDR3 sequence is 15 residues long. Trimming shortened V by 8 bases and J by 3 bases, and 16 bases separated the two germline ends.

The rearrangement uses TRBV3-1 (or the pseudogene TRBV3-2) and TRBJ2-7, with D perhaps matching TRBD2 (5 bases). V gave up 4 bases and J gave up 7 bases, with 14 bases separating them. Germline V CDR1 and CDR2: LGHDT, YNNKEL (reference sequence). This CDR3 comprises 13 residues. The DNA of the CDR3 is TGTGCCAGCAGCCTGCCGGGGTATCGGGAGCAGTACTTC. The encoded protein is CASSLPGYREQYF.

The chain links TRBV11-2 to TRBJ1-2; D is uncertain. The CDR3 loop spans 13 amino acids. The V end was cut by 4 bases, the J end by 4 bases, with 10 bases between. Looked up from germline, CDR1 is SGHAT and CDR2 is FQNNGV. CDR3 nucleotide sequence: TGTGCCAGCAGCTCGACTCTGCGCTATGGCTACACCTTC. Protein product: CASSSTLRYGYTF.

The chain joins TRBV3-1 (or the pseudogene TRBV3-2) to TRBJ1-2; TRBD1 is a possible D gene (6 bases). Germline CDR1 is LGHDT and CDR2 is YNNKEL (reference sequence). The CDR3 runs 14 residues. Between the trimmed V and J ends, which lost 4 bases and 8 bases, there was a span of 17 bases. This CDR3 reads CASSRKGAGEGYTF. CDR3 DNA sequence: TGTGCCAGCAGCCGCAAAGGGGCAGGGGAGGGCTACACCTTC.

In nucleotides, the CDR3 is TGTGCCAGCAGCCAATTGGGACATCTGAACTCCTACGAGCAGTACTTC. As protein: CASSQLGHLNSYEQYF. V is TRBV14 and J is TRBJ2-7; TRBD1 might be the D (6 bases). Germline V gives CDR1 SGHDN, CDR2 FVKESK. The V end was cut by 2 bases, the J end by 0 bases, with 14 bases between. CDR3 length equals 16 residues. The complete variable domain, with remaining parts taken from reference TRBV14 and TRBJ2-7, reads EAGVTQFPSHSVIEKGQTVTLRCDPISGHDNLYWYRRVMGKEIKFLLHFVKESKQDESGMPNNRFLAERTGGTYSTLKVQPAELEDSGVYFCASSQLGHLNSYEQYFGPGTRLTVT.

This clone was observed a handful of times. The V call is TRBV6-5, the J call TRBJ1-2; 7 bases are a match to TRBD1. The CDR3 runs to 13 residues. Germline assignment: CDR1 MNHEY and CDR2 SVGAGI. Germline trimming cut 0 bases from V and 8 bases from J; bases unmatched to any gene: 3. CDR3 in amino acids: CASSYSRGGGYTF. The CDR3 DNA follows: TGTGCCAGCAGTTACTCGAGAGGGGGCGGCTACACCTTC.

This clone was seen a handful of times. The chain joins TRBV7-8 to TRBJ2-1; D not resolved. The V gene lost 2 bases and the J gene lost 9 bases, with 8 bases spanning the gap. Germline V lookup: CDR1 SGHVS, CDR2 FQNEAQ. The CDR3 length is 12 residues. CDR3 sequence (DNA): TGTGCCAGCAGCTTACTAGTACTTGAGCAGTTCTTC. This encodes CASSLLVLEQFF. Filled out from reference TRBV7-8 and TRBJ2-1, the complete variable domain reads GAGVSQSPRYKVAKRGQDVALRCDPISGHVSLFWYQQALGQGPEFLTYFQNEAQLDKSGLPSDRFFAERPEGSVSTLKIQRTQQEDSAVYLCASSLLVLEQFFGPGTRLTVL.

This clone occurred once. The chain has TRBV18 and TRBJ1-5; D ambiguous. The CDR3 totals 14 residues. Germline CDR1 is KGHSH and CDR2 is LQKENI. The V end was cut by 2 bases, the J end by 5 bases, with 10 bases between. The CDR3 reads CASSPSWGDQPQHF. CDR3 DNA sequence: TGTGCCAGCTCACCATCGTGGGGAGATCAGCCCCAGCATTTT. The full variable domain, with the rest looked up from reference TRBV18 and TRBJ1-5, is NAGVMQNPRHLVRRRGQEARLRCSPMKGHSHVYWYRQLPEEGLKFMVYLQKENIIDESGMPKERFSAEFPKEGPSILRIQQVVRGDSAAYFCASSPSWGDQPQHFGDGTRLSIL.

This clone came up once. The CDR3 coding sequence is TGTGCCAGCTCACCTACGACGGCATCCTACGAGCAGTACTTC. Translation: CASSPTTASYEQYF. J is TRBJ2-7 and V is TRBV18, with D hard to call. CDR3 length: 14 residues. CDR1 and CDR2 from the germline V gene are KGHSH and LQKENI. The germline V and J ends were trimmed by 3 bases and 1 base, with 10 bases remaining between them.

The genes are TRBV23-1 and TRBJ1-3; D remains unclear. TRBV23-1 is filed as an ORF, its function uncertain. The CDR3 covers 16 residues. The V and J ends lost 2 bases and 6 bases respectively, with 17 bases between them. The CDR3 nucleotides are TGCGCCAGCAGTCAACTGATGTTTGGGGTAATAAACACCATATATTTT. It specifies CASSQLMFGVINTIYF.

The rearrangement joins TRBV9 to TRBJ2-1, with 7 bases lining up with TRBD1. V shed 4 bases and J 9 bases; nucleotides not matched to a gene: 16. The length of the CDR3 is 16 residues. CDR1 and CDR2 from the germline V gene are SGDLS and YYNGEE. CDR3 nucleotide sequence: TGTGCCAGCAGCCCCACCACGACAGGGTCTTTTGGTGAGCAGTTCTTC. As protein: CASSPTTTGSFGEQFF. The variable domain in full, completed from reference TRBV9 and TRBJ2-1, reads DSGVTQTPKHLITATGQRVTLRCSPRSGDLSVYWYQQSLDQGLQFLIQYYNGEERAKGNILERFSAQQFPDLHSELNLSSLELGDSALYFCASSPTTTGSFGEQFFGPGTRLTVL.

V is TRBV3-1 (or the pseudogene TRBV3-2) and J is TRBJ1-1; D ambiguous. V was trimmed by 2 bases and J by 4 bases, leaving 8 bases between them. Per germline, CDR1 LGHDT and CDR2 YNNKEL (reference sequence). This CDR3 is built from 13 residues. The CDR3 coding sequence is TGTGCCAGCAGCCAAAATAAATTCACTGAAGCTTTCTTT. Its protein product is CASSQNKFTEAFF.

Only a few counts were recorded for this clone. The chain is built from TRBV11-3 and TRBJ1-6; D is uncertain. CDR1 is SGHNT and CDR2 is YENEEA in the germline V gene. CDR3 length: 15 amino acids. V was clipped by 2 bases and J by 4 bases, with 9 bases between them. CDR3 residues: CASSLREPYNSPLHF. The CDR3 DNA sequence: TGTGCCAGCAGCTTAAGGGAACCATATAATTCACCCCTCCACTTT.

V is TRBV7-6 and J is TRBJ2-7; D might be TRBD2 (6 bases). This CDR3 comprises 15 residues. V lost 3 bases, J lost 0 bases, and 12 bases lay in between. The V gene's germline CDR1 is SGHVS and CDR2 FNYEAQ. The CDR3 region is CASSLDYSSSYEQYF. As DNA, the CDR3 is TGTGCCAGCAGCTTGGACTATTCAAGCTCCTACGAGCAGTACTTC.